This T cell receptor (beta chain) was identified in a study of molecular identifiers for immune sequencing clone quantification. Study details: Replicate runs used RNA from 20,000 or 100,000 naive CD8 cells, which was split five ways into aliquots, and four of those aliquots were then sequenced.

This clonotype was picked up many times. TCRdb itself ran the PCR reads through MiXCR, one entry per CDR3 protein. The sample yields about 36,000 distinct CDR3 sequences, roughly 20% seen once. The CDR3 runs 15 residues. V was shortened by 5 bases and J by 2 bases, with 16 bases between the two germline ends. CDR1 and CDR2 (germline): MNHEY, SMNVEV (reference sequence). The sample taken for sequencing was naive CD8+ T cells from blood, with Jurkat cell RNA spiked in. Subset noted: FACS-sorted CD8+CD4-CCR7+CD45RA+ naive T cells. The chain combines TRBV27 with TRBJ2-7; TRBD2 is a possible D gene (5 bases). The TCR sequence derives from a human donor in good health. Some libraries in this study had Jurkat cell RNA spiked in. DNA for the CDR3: TGTGCCAGCAGTGGTTGGACGGACGGGACCTACGAGCAGTACTTC. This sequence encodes CASSGWTDGTYEQYF.